This T cell receptor (beta chain) was captured by sequencing in a study of cytomegalovirus exposure and HLA in healthy donors. This clone was counted only a few times. With 60 Vbeta and 13 Jbeta primers, the PCR was carried out. Some clones are missing from TCRdb's copy, which holds only in-frame ones; the method was immunoSEQ multiplex PCR. The sample includes 120,000 or so clones, more than 15% of them seen just once. The germline CDR1 and CDR2 sequences are MGHDK and SYGVNS. The CDR3 runs 15 residues. The germline V and J ends were trimmed by 5 bases and 3 bases, with 14 bases remaining between them.

The chain couples TRBV25-1 to TRBJ2-1; possible D gene TRBD1, 5 bases. The sample was PBMCs. The receptor's source is a female donor in good health and CMV-seropositive. CDR3 loop: CASSPSSRDYNEQFF. In DNA form, the CDR3 reads TGTGCCAGCAGTCCGTCTTCCAGGGACTACAATGAGCAGTTCTTC.